This TCR beta chain was identified in a study of blood T cells in healthy people across ages. Overall study results and limits: One million T cells yielded diversity estimates that were considered underestimates. Naive CD4+ cell counts and diversity both ran higher in long-lived than in aged donors.

Sample-barcoded 5' priming and a J-beta primer mix drove a second PCR of about 7 to 12 cycles. TCRdb used MiXCR to reprocess the 5' RACE reads, holding one entry per CDR3 protein. The sample carries approximately 810,000 distinct CDR3 sequences, 36% recorded once. The CDR3 is 14 amino acids. V trimming: 3 bases; J trimming: 6 bases; junction bases outside the gene matches: 4. Germline CDR1 and CDR2: MNHEY and SVGEGT. This clonotype was seen only once. Its target is not known. The TCR was taken from a young man in good health. This chain links TRBV6-2 or TRBV6-3 with TRBJ1-4, with 7 positions matching TRBD1. The sequencing sample was made of blood. As DNA, the CDR3 is TGTGCCAGCAGTTATGCGGACAGGCATGAAAAACTGTTTTTT. This translates into CASSYADRHEKLFF.